A few counts support the clone carrying this T cell receptor beta chain. As yet, its antigen is unknown. Peripheral blood and lesional scalp punch biopsies came from alopecia areata patients. The data were obtained in a study of CD8+ T cells in alopecia areata. The study, taken as a whole, reports: Researchers report lesional scalp, most notably alopecia totalis/universalis, outstripped normal scalp in clonality. Sharing of TCR sequences between patients (possibly for HLA-related reasons) was less clear than in mice.

The authors extracted RNA and reverse transcribed it into cDNA as the sequencing template. TCRdb keeps only in-frame clones here, not all; method: immunoSEQ multiplex PCR. This sample has 180,000 or so clones, with roughly 70% found just once. Trimming took 5 bases from V and 2 from J, leaving 12 bases between them. CDR1 SEHNR and CDR2 FQNEAQ come from the germline V gene (reference sequence). CDR3 length equals 14 residues. The specimen was CD8+ T cells sorted from blood, collected at week 0. This sequence joins TRBV7-9 and TRBJ2-5, with D perhaps TRBD1 (6 bases). This sequence was found in a human donor with alopecia areata. The CDR3 DNA follows: TGTGCCAGCAGCGACCGGGACACTCAAGAGACCCAGTACTTC. Protein sequence: CASSDRDTQETQYF. The full variable domain, rest sourced from reference TRBV7-9 and TRBJ2-5, is DTGVSQNPRHKITKRGQNVTFRCDPISEHNRLYWYRQTLGQGPEFLTYFQNEAQLEKSRLLSDRFSAERPKGSFSTLEIQRTEQGDSAMYLCASSDRDTQETQYFGPGTRLLVL.